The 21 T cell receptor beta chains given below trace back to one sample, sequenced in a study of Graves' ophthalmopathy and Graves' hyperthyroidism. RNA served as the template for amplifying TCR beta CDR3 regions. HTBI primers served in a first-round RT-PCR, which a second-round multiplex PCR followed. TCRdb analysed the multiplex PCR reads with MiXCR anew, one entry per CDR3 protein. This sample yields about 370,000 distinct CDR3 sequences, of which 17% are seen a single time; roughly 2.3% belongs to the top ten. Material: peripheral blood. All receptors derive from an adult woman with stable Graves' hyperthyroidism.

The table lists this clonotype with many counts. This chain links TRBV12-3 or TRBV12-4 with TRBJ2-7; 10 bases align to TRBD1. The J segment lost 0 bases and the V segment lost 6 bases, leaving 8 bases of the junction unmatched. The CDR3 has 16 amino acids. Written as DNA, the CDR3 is TGTGCCAGCAGCCCATCCCGGACAGGGGGCTCCTACGAGCAGTACTTC. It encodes CASSPSRTGGSYEQYF.

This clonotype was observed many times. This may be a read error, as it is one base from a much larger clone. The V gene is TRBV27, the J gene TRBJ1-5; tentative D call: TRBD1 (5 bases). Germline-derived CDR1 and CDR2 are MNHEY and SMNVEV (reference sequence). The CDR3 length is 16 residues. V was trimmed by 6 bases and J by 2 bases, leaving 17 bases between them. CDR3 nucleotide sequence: TGTGCCAGCAGGCAAAGCAGGGACGGTCGCAATCAGCCCCAGCATTTT. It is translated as CASRQSRDGRNQPQHF.

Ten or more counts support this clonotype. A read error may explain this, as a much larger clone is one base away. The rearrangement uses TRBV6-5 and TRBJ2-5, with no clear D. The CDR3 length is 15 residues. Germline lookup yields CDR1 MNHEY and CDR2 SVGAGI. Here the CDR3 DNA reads TGTGCCAGCAGCAATCAGAACAGAGTCCAAGAGACCAAGTACTTC. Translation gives CASSNQNRVQETKYF.

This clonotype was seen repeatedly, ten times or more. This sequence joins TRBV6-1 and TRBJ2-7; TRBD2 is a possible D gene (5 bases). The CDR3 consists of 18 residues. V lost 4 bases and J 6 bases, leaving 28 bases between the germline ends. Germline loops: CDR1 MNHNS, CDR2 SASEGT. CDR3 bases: TGTGCCAGCAGTGGCAAAGCGCTCGAAGCGCCCCACCGGGGCGAGCAGTACTTC. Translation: CASSGKALEAPHRGEQYF.

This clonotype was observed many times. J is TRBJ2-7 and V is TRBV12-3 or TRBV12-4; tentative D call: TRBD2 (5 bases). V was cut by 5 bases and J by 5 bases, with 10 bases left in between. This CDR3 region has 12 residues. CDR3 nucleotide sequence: TGTGCCAGCAGTGCTACTAGACACGAGCAGTACTTC. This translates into CASSATRHEQYF.

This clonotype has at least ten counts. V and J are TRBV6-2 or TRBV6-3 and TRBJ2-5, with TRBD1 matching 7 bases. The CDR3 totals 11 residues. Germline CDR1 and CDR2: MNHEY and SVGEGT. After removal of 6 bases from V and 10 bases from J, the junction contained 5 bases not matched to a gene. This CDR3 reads CASSHGQDQYF. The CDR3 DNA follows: TGTGCCAGCAGCCACGGACAGGACCAGTACTTC.

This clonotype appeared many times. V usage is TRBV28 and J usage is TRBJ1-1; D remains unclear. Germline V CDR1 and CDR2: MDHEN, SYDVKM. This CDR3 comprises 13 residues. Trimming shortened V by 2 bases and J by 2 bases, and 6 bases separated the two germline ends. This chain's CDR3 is CASSLPTNTEAFF. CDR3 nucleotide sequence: TGTGCCAGCAGTTTACCCACAAACACTGAAGCTTTCTTT.

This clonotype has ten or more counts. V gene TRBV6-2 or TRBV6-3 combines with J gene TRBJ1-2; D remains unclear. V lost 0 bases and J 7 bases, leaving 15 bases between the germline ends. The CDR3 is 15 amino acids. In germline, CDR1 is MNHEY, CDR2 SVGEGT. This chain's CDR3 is CASSYSNPASFGYTF. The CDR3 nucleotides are TGTGCCAGCAGTTACTCGAATCCAGCCTCCTTTGGCTACACCTTC.

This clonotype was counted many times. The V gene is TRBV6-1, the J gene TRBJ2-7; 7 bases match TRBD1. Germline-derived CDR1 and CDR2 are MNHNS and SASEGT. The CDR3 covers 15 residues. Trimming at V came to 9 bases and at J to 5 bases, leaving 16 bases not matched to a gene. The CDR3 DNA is TGTGCCAGTGATAAGGGGGCCACAAGGGGTGACGAGCAGTACTTC. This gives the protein CASDKGATRGDEQYF.

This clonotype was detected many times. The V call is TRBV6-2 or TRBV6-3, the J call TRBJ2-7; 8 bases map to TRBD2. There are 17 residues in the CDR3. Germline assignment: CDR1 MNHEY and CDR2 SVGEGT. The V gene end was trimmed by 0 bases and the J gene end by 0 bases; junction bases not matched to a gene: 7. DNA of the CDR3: TGTGCCAGCAGTTACTCCGGTTATAGCGGGATCTCCTACGAGCAGTACTTC. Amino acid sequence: CASSYSGYSGISYEQYF.

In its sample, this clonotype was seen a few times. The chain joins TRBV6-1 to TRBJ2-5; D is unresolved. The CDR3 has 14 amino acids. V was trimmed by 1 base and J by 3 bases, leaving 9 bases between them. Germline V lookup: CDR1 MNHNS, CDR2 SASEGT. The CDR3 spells CASSEVRAEETQYF. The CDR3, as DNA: TGTGCCAGCAGTGAAGTCCGCGCGGAAGAGACCCAGTACTTC.

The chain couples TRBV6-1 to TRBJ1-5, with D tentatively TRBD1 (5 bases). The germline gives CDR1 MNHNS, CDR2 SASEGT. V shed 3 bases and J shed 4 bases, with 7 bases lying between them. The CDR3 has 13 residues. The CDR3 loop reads CASSEDINQPQHF. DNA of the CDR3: TGTGCCAGCAGTGAGGACATAAATCAGCCCCAGCATTTT.

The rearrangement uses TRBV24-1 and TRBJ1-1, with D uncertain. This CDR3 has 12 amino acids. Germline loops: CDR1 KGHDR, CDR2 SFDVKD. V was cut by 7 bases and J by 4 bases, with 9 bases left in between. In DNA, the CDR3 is TGTGCCACCAGGGACCGGGGCACTGAAGCTTTCTTT. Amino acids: CATRDRGTEAFF.

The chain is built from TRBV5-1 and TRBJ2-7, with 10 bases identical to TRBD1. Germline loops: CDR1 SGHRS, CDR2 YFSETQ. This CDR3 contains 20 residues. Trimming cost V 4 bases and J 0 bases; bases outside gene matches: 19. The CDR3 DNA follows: TGCGCCAGCAGCCCTTTCCGGGACAGGGGCCAACGAACCCACTCCTACGAGCAGTACTTC. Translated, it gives CASSPFRDRGQRTHSYEQYF. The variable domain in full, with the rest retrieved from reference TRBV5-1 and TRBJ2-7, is KAGVTQTPRYLIKTRGQQVTLSCSPISGHRSVSWYQQTPGQGLQFLFEYFSETQRNKGNFPGRFSGRQFSNSRSEMNVSTLELGDSALYLCASSPFRDRGQRTHSYEQYFGPGTRLTVT.

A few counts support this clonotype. In DNA form, the CDR3 reads TGTGCCAGCAGCCTCGGACAGGGGATAGATAATTCACCCCTCCACTTT. As protein: CASSLGQGIDNSPLHF. This chain links TRBV7-9 with TRBJ1-6; 9 nucleotides agree with TRBD1. Germline-derived CDR1 and CDR2 are SEHNR and FQNEAQ (reference sequence). This CDR3 contains 16 residues. J was trimmed by 5 bases and V by 5 bases; bases with no gene match: 7.

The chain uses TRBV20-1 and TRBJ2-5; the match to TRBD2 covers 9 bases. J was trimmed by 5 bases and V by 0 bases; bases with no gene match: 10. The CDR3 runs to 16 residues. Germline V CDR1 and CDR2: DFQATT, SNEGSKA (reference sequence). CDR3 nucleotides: TGCAGTGCTAGAGATGGGTCTAGCGGGACAGTCGAGACCCAGTACTTC. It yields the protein CSARDGSSGTVETQYF.

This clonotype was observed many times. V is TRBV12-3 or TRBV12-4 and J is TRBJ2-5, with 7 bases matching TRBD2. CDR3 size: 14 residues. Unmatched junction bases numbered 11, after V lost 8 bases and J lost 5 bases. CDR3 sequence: CASGRGTPWETQYF. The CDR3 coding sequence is TGTGCCAGCGGGCGGGGGACGCCATGGGAGACCCAGTACTTC.

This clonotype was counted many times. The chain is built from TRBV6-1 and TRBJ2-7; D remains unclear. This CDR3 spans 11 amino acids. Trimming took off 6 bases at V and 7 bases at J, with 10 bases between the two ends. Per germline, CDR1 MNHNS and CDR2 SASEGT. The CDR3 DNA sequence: TGTGCCAGCAGCCATGCCAATGAGCAGTACTTC. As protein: CASSHANEQYF.

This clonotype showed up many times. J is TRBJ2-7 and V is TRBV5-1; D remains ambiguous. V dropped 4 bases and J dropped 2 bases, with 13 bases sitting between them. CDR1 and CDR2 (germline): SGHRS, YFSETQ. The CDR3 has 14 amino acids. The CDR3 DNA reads TGCGCCAGCAGCCCCGAACAGTTTACCTACGAGCAGTACTTC. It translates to CASSPEQFTYEQYF.

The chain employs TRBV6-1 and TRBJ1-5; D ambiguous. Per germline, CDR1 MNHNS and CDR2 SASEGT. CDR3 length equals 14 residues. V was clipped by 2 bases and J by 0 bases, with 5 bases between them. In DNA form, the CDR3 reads TGTGCCAGCAGTGAAACAGCTAGCAATCAGCCCCAGCATTTT. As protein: CASSETASNQPQHF.

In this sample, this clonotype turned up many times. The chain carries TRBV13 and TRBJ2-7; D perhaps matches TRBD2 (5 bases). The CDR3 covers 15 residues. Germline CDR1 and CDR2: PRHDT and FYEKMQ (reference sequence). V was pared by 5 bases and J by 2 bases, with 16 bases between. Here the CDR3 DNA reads TGTGCCAGCAGCCCCTCGGGAACCCTTACCTACGAGCAGTACTTC. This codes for CASSPSGTLTYEQYF.